This TCR beta chain originates from a study of blood T cells in healthy people across ages. Findings of the study overall: The long-lived group displayed more naive CD4+ cells, plus higher diversity, than the aged donors did.

This CDR3 spans 12 amino acids. Germline CDR1 and CDR2: SGHTA and FQGNSA. V was pared by 5 bases and J by 7 bases, with 11 bases between. This clonotype showed up just a few times. Antigen: not known. Primed by a sample-barcoded 5' primer and a J-beta primer mix, a second PCR proceeded for 7 to 11 cycles. A template-switch adaptor that had 12 random nucleotides put a tag on each cDNA molecule. Using its own MiXCR run on the 5' RACE reads, TCRdb lists one record per CDR3 protein. The top ten clones hold under 9.5% of a sample with around 700,000 distinct CDR3 sequences, roughly 25% of them seen once. This same sample was also part of a study on T cells of mothers and their children.

The clonotype was recovered from a boy aged 5-17 years in good health. Sequenced: blood. This chain uses TRBV7-2 with TRBJ1-2; D unclear. CDR3 in amino acids: CASSQAVGGYTF. The DNA of the CDR3 is TGTGCCAGCAGCCAAGCAGTCGGTGGCTACACCTTC.